This TCR beta chain is drawn from a study of T cell responses to AZD1222 COVID-19 vaccine (dated by TCRdb to about 2021). Describing the broader study: A total of approximately 230 trial participants underwent TCR sequencing, of whom 207 received two doses of AZD1222 and some 26 received two doses of the MenACWY control vaccine. Trial participants were enrolled by age into 18-55, 56-69 and 70-plus year subgroups, with approximately 150, 28 and 58 TCR-sequenced participants respectively.

In the paper's terms, the time point label means: about 28 days (+/-7) after the second vaccine dose. AZD1222 recipients with second doses at about 4 weeks or about 12 weeks were pooled, because spike-specific TCR depth and breadth did not differ between schedules. The vaccinee samples were drawn from two UK trials, COV001 and COV002, one of which was a single-blind randomized controlled phase 2/3 trial testing AZD1222 (ChAdOx1 nCoV-19) in healthy adults. For TCRbeta chain sequencing, PBMC samples from trial participants were taken at day 0 and at day 28 after the second dose. Trimming costs V 4 bases and J 4 bases, and their ends lie 11 bases apart. Including the terminal cysteine and phenylalanine, the CDR3 comprises 13 residues. Here the CDR3 DNA is all that survives: 39 bases in frame from base 1. As encoded in the germline V gene, CDR1 is SGHRS while CDR2 is YFSETQ. For this clone: What antigen it recognizes has not been identified. No quality values exist for individual bases; no much larger clone is one base distant.

The CDR3 regions of human TCRbeta chains were analyzed by immunosequencing. From the authors' description of their analysis: Repertoire TCRs were matched against a reference library of SARS-CoV-2-specific TCRs generated with the MIRA antigen-specificity platform. Breadth was defined as the fraction of unique TCRs that were SARS-CoV-2-associated. Depth was defined as the fraction of total T cells that were SARS-CoV-2-associated. Using the MIRA data, each spike-specific TCR was mapped to the spike region that the TCR reacts to and placed in a CD4 or CD8 class. Log10-transformed breadth and depth values were compared by one-way ANOVA with Sidak's multiple comparisons tests. TCRdb took this table from immuneACCESS and kept in-frame rearrangements with V and J called. Such tables lack part of the clones; where checked against another copy, unresolved V genes explain under half of the gap, and the rest is unexplained. D and trimming come from the DNA, and the V and J calls and clone size come from that table. Here the sample has 130,000 to 150,000 clones; about 86% occur a single time. Approximately 4.7% of the sample is in the top ten clones.

General findings and caveats noted by the study authors: The whole spike protein was spanned by vaccine-associated CD4 TCRs, and dominant responses were seen in regions 160-218 and 743-854. Epitopes outside the regions mutated in the B.1.351 and B.1.1.7 variants were reportedly recognized by nearly half of the unique spike-specific TCRs. Because no day 14 peak-response samples were available, repertoires were characterized only after the peak T cell response. Conclusions about previously exposed vaccinees were limited because only six AZD1222 recipients were SARS-CoV-2 seropositive at baseline. A significant rise in spike-specific TCR breadth and depth was observed after two AZD1222 doses relative to day 0 and relative to MenACWY recipients. In the small 56-69-year group, the increase in depth fell short of significance, most likely because of low power. Participants were mostly white British, with more females than males. The authors suggested clonal diversity may have been underestimated.

This TCR was recovered from an adult who received the AZD1222 COVID-19 vaccine. This specimen consisted of peripheral blood, obtained 28 days after the second AZD1222 dose. The chain is made from TRBV5-1 and TRBJ2-5; TRBD1 might be the D gene, on 6 matching bases. The CDR3 is CASSSPGAETQYF. The DNA is as follows: TGCGCCAGCAGCAGTCCAGGGGCAGAGACCCAGTACTTC.